This entry lists 27 T cell receptor beta chains sequenced from one sample in a study of T-cell reconstitution after alpha-beta-depleted transplantation in children. Unique molecular identifiers were built into the TCRbeta library. TCRdb itself ran the PCR reads through MiXCR, one entry per CDR3 protein. The table lists some 240,000 distinct CDR3 sequences, more than 10% of them singletons. This specimen consisted of PBMCs from the stem cell graft donor, obtained from the stem cell graft. These receptors were taken from a human donor who donated a stem cell graft to a child with acute lymphoblastic leukemia.

This clonotype has more than one count but fewer than ten. The gene calls are TRBV7-9 and TRBJ1-4; D is ambiguous. This CDR3 is 15 amino acids long. The V gene lost 5 bases and the J gene lost 4 bases, with 14 bases spanning the gap. Germline V gene data show CDR1 as SEHNR and CDR2 as FQNEAQ (reference sequence). The CDR3, as DNA: TGTGCCAGCAGCCTAGTCGGCGGATATAATGAAAAACTGTTTTTT. This codes for CASSLVGGYNEKLFF.

The chain uses TRBV7-6 and TRBJ2-6; 8 nucleotides align to TRBD2. Germline CDR1 is SGHVS and CDR2 is FNYEAQ. V gave up 2 bases and J gave up 1 base; unmatched junction bases: 1. The CDR3 loop spans 16 amino acids. CDR3 sequence (DNA): TGTGCCAGCAGCTTATCGGGGGGGTCTGGGGCCAACGTCCTGACTTTC. Translation: CASSLSGGSGANVLTF.

This clonotype was seen at least ten times. The V gene is TRBV12-3 or TRBV12-4, the J gene TRBJ2-3, with D unclear. There are 14 residues in the CDR3. V dropped 8 bases and J dropped 2 bases, with 14 bases sitting between them. In DNA form, the CDR3 reads TGTGCCAGCGGGGTGGCGGACCTCACAGATACGCAGTATTTT. Translating gives CASGVADLTDTQYF.

This clonotype was counted many times. The rearrangement uses TRBV15 and TRBJ2-1; 12 bases are shared with TRBD2. The CDR3 sequence is 17 residues long. V lost 3 bases and J lost 2; bases outside the gene matches: 5. Germline V lookup: CDR1 LNHNV, CDR2 YYDKDF (reference sequence). The CDR3 coding sequence is TGTGCCACCAGCAGTTATCTAGCGGGAGGGGCCTACAATGAGCAGTTCTTC. This sequence encodes CATSSYLAGGAYNEQFF. The whole variable domain, remainder taken from reference TRBV15 and TRBJ2-1, is DAMVIQNPRYQVTQFGKPVTLSCSQTLNHNVMYWYQQKSSQAPKLLFHYYDKDFNNEADTPDNFQSRRPNTSFCFLDIRSPGLGDTAMYLCATSSYLAGGAYNEQFFGPGTRLTVL.

This clonotype was recorded at least ten times. V and J are TRBV5-1 and TRBJ1-5; D ambiguous. The CDR3 consists of 14 residues. Trimming removed 2 bases at V and 6 bases at J, with 12 bases between. CDR1 is SGHRS, CDR2 YFSETQ, per germline. For the CDR3, the DNA is TGCGCCAGCAGCTTCGGGCAGGCGGGTCAGCCCCAGCATTTT. Translating gives CASSFGQAGQPQHF.

There are many counts of this clonotype. The chain joins TRBV6-2 or TRBV6-3 to TRBJ1-1; a weak D match, TRBD1 (6 bases). The CDR3 length is 17 residues. Looked up from germline, CDR1 is MNHEY and CDR2 is SVGEGT. V was cut by 6 bases and J by 2 bases, with 22 bases left in between. CDR3 sequence (DNA): TGTGCCAGCAGCCCCGGACGGCGGGGGGCGAGTAACACTGAAGCTTTCTTT. Its translation: CASSPGRRGASNTEAFF.

In this sample, this clonotype turned up many times. The V and J genes are TRBV11-1 and TRBJ1-2; D gene uncertain. CDR1 and CDR2 from the germline V gene are SGHAT and FQDESV (reference sequence). The CDR3 consists of 17 residues. Trimming pared 5 bases from V and 0 bases from J, leaving 19 bases between. The chain's CDR3 is CASSLKAVRDPNYGYTF. For the CDR3, the DNA is TGTGCCAGCAGCCTAAAAGCCGTCCGAGACCCTAACTATGGCTACACCTTC.

This clonotype showed up many times. The genes are TRBV30 and TRBJ2-7; TRBD1 is a possible D gene (6 bases). Germline V gives CDR1 GTSNPN, CDR2 SVGIG (reference sequence). With 5 bases removed from V and 5 bases from J, the gap between germline ends came to 10 bases. The CDR3 covers 11 residues. DNA of the CDR3: TGTGCCTGGGAACAGGGAAACGAGCAGTACTTC. Protein sequence: CAWEQGNEQYF.

This clonotype occurred many times. This sequence joins TRBV12-3 or TRBV12-4 and TRBJ2-7; unclear D gene. V was trimmed by 10 bases and J by 6 bases, leaving 19 bases between them. The CDR3 is 13 amino acids. The CDR3 DNA is TGTGCCATCTACGACACATCCTTGGGCGAGCAGTACTTC. Translation gives CAIYDTSLGEQYF.

Many counts were recorded for this clonotype. In DNA, the CDR3 is TGTGCCAGCAGTTACCCAGATACGCAGTATTTT. Protein sequence: CASSYPDTQYF. This chain connects TRBV28 to TRBJ2-3; no definite D call. V was pared by 4 bases and J by 4 bases, with 3 bases between. There are 11 residues in the CDR3. Germline-derived CDR1 and CDR2 are MDHEN and SYDVKM.

In its sample, this clonotype was seen many times. The chain employs TRBV7-2 and TRBJ1-1; D uncertain. This CDR3 comprises 14 residues. Trimming stripped 5 bases from V and 1 base from J, with 11 bases between. Germline CDR1 and CDR2: SGHTA and FQGNSA. CDR3 sequence: CASSISLGNTEAFF. For the CDR3, the DNA is TGTGCCAGCAGCATAAGTTTGGGGAACACTGAAGCTTTCTTT.

This clonotype showed up many times. The V call is TRBV7-2, the J call TRBJ2-7, with D possibly TRBD2 on 6 matching bases. V was cut by 1 base and J by 3 bases, with 16 bases left in between. The germline gives CDR1 SGHTA, CDR2 FQGNSA. This CDR3 has 16 residues. Here the CDR3 reads CASSLVGGGSVYEQYF. CDR3 in DNA: TGTGCCAGCAGCTTAGTGGGAGGTGGGAGTGTCTACGAGCAGTACTTC.

The table lists this clonotype with many counts. The gene calls are TRBV9 and TRBJ2-2; D is perhaps TRBD2 (6 bases). V was shortened by 2 bases and J by 0 bases, with 8 bases between the two germline ends. CDR3 length: 15 amino acids. Germline V gene data show CDR1 as SGDLS and CDR2 as YYNGEE. CDR3 region: CASSVGTPNTGELFF. The DNA for the CDR3 is TGTGCCAGCAGCGTTGGGACTCCGAACACCGGGGAGCTGTTTTTT. Combining the CDR3 with reference TRBV9 and TRBJ2-2 gives the whole variable domain DSGVTQTPKHLITATGQRVTLRCSPRSGDLSVYWYQQSLDQGLQFLIQYYNGEERAKGNILERFSAQQFPDLHSELNLSSLELGDSALYFCASSVGTPNTGELFFGEGSRLTVL.

The V gene is TRBV5-1, the J gene TRBJ1-5, with TRBD1 matching over 12 bases. Unmatched junction bases numbered 5, after V lost 4 bases and J lost 6 bases. The CDR3 loop spans 15 amino acids. CDR1 is SGHRS, CDR2 YFSETQ, per germline. The CDR3 loop reads CASSPGTGGSQPQHF. The CDR3 nucleotides are TGCGCCAGCAGCCCGGGGACAGGGGGCAGTCAGCCCCAGCATTTT. The full variable domain, in which reference TRBV5-1 and TRBJ1-5 provide the parts outside the CDR3, is KAGVTQTPRYLIKTRGQQVTLSCSPISGHRSVSWYQQTPGQGLQFLFEYFSETQRNKGNFPGRFSGRQFSNSRSEMNVSTLELGDSALYLCASSPGTGGSQPQHFGDGTRLSIL.

This clonotype was detected ten times or more. This chain uses TRBV4-3 with TRBJ1-2, with D unresolved. Trimming took off 1 base at V and 5 bases at J, with 8 bases between the two ends. The CDR3 has 13 amino acids. The germline gives CDR1 LGHNA, CDR2 YSLEER. The CDR3 sequence is CASSQVGEYGYTF. CDR3 in DNA: TGCGCCAGCAGCCAAGTAGGCGAGTATGGCTACACCTTC.

This clonotype was recorded many times. V and J are TRBV3-1 and TRBJ1-1; D may be TRBD1 (5 bases). V dropped 4 bases and J dropped 8 bases, with 20 bases sitting between them. The CDR3 has 15 amino acids. Germline-derived CDR1 and CDR2 are LGHDT and YNNKEL (reference sequence). In DNA, the CDR3 is TGTGCCAGCAGCCCTCACGTCCCGGGGCTGATAGAAGCTTTCTTT. As protein: CASSPHVPGLIEAFF.

This clonotype came up many times. The V call is TRBV6-2 or TRBV6-3, the J call TRBJ2-2, with no clear D. The CDR3 loop spans 13 amino acids. V was cut by 4 bases and J by 5 bases, with 8 bases left in between. The germline CDR1 and CDR2 sequences are MNHEY and SVGEGT. CDR3 amino acids: CASSSHETGELFF. In nucleotides, the CDR3 is TGTGCCAGCAGTTCTCATGAAACCGGGGAGCTGTTTTTT.

This clonotype was observed at least ten times. This rearrangement joins TRBV6-2 or TRBV6-3 to TRBJ1-1; a weak D match, TRBD1 (5 bases). Germline V gene sequence: CDR1 MNHEY, CDR2 SVGEGT. Trimming pared 7 bases from V and 0 bases from J, leaving 12 bases between. This CDR3 spans 14 amino acids. The CDR3 nucleotides are TGTGCCAGCACCCGGGACGGATTGAACACTGAAGCTTTCTTT. Amino acids: CASTRDGLNTEAFF.

This clonotype appeared a single time. A read error may be the cause here, since a much bigger clone is one base away. The CDR3 region has the DNA TGTGCCATCAGCCGTTTTAGCGGGTCCCCTCGAGATACGCAGTATTTT. Encoded protein: CAISRFSGSPRDTQYF. This sequence joins TRBV10-3 and TRBJ2-3; 7 positions agree with TRBD2. V dropped 6 bases and J dropped 5; count of bases not matched to a gene: 14. Germline-derived CDR1 and CDR2 are ENHRY and SYGVKD. This CDR3 is built from 16 residues.

This clonotype was counted many times. The V gene is TRBV20-1, the J gene TRBJ1-2, with TRBD1 as a possible D gene (6 bases). Germline V gene lookup returns CDR1 DFQATT and CDR2 SNEGSKA (reference sequence). The CDR3 contains 11 residues. This chain's CDR3 is CSLGEKDSHTF. As DNA, the CDR3 is TGCAGCCTGGGCGAAAAGGACAGCCACACCTTC.

This clonotype was recorded many times. The V and J genes are TRBV20-1 and TRBJ1-1; the D is unclear. Germline V CDR1 and CDR2: DFQATT, SNEGSKA (reference sequence). The CDR3 sequence is 12 residues long. Between the trimmed V and J ends, which lost 6 bases and 2 bases, there was a span of 10 bases. The CDR3 region has the DNA TGCAGTGCAACCCCCGCAAACACTGAAGCTTTCTTT. This encodes CSATPANTEAFF.

This clonotype was seen only a few times. The CDR3 region has the DNA TGTGCCAGCAGTGGGGGTAGGGGTCTCGAGCAGTACTTC. Its protein is CASSGGRGLEQYF. The genes are TRBV12-3 or TRBV12-4 and TRBJ2-7; D could derive from TRBD1 or TRBD2 (5 bases each). Deletions cut 5 bases from V and 6 bases from J, with 14 bases between. The CDR3 is 13 residues long.

This clonotype was detected ten times or more. This chain connects TRBV20-1 to TRBJ2-5; D gene unclear. This CDR3 has 17 residues. The V end lost 1 base, the J end lost 1 base, and 19 bases lay between the germline ends. The germline CDR1 and CDR2 sequences are DFQATT and SNEGSKA (reference sequence). The CDR3 sequence is CSARAYQRVLVQETQYF. CDR3 in DNA: TGCAGTGCTAGAGCCTACCAAAGGGTGCTAGTCCAAGAGACCCAGTACTTC.

This clonotype appeared many times. The chain employs TRBV27 and TRBJ1-2, with D possibly being TRBD1 (6 bases). V lost 5 bases, J lost 6 bases, and 7 bases lay in between. Germline loops: CDR1 MNHEY, CDR2 SMNVEV (reference sequence). This CDR3 region has 11 residues. CDR3 residues: CASSGQHGYTF. CDR3 nucleotide sequence: TGTGCCAGCAGTGGACAGCATGGCTACACCTTC.

In its sample, this clonotype was seen many times. The V and J genes are TRBV10-3 and TRBJ2-1; TRBD2 aligns across 8 bases. V was clipped by 4 bases and J by 7 bases; unmatched bases: 3. This CDR3 has 13 amino acids. CDR1 ENHRY and CDR2 SYGVKD come from the germline V gene. The CDR3 bases are TGTGCCATCAGTGCCCGGGAGGGGAATGAGCAGTTCTTC. Amino acids: CAISAREGNEQFF.

This clonotype was recorded many times. The chain uses TRBV7-2 and TRBJ2-5; TRBD2 matches 7 bases. Germline values: CDR1 SGHTA, CDR2 FQGNSA. This CDR3 spans 14 amino acids. V gave up 5 bases and J gave up 0 bases; unmatched junction bases: 3. CDR3 nucleotides: TGTGCCAGCAGCGTCACTAGCGACCAAGAGACCCAGTACTTC. As protein: CASSVTSDQETQYF.

This clonotype has at least ten counts. The chain employs TRBV5-1 and TRBJ2-1; possibly TRBD1 or TRBD2 for D (5 bases each). Germline lookup yields CDR1 SGHRS and CDR2 YFSETQ. V gave up 2 bases and J gave up 10 bases, with 10 bases separating them. The CDR3 covers 12 residues. CDR3 loop: CASSFSGPEQFF. DNA of the CDR3: TGCGCCAGCAGCTTTTCGGGACCGGAGCAGTTCTTC. The entire variable domain, with the rest obtained from reference TRBV5-1 and TRBJ2-1, is as follows: KAGVTQTPRYLIKTRGQQVTLSCSPISGHRSVSWYQQTPGQGLQFLFEYFSETQRNKGNFPGRFSGRQFSNSRSEMNVSTLELGDSALYLCASSFSGPEQFFGPGTRLTVL.